The 12 T cell receptor beta chains below were found in one sample sequenced in a study of T cell repertoires and HLA-DP antigens. TCRdb's table, derived via immunoSEQ multiplex PCR, lists solely in-frame clones and lacks some. The table has under 200 clones, under 70% seen once; the top ten hold just under 45%. The sample label stands for: CD137+ CD4 T cells sorted after culture with HeLa expressing allogeneic HLA-DP. Retrovirally transduced HeLa cells with HLA-DPA1/DPB1, HLA-DM, invariant chain and CD80 served as stimulators. After around 15 days' expansion, CD4+ cells were restimulated 24 h with HeLa expressing allogeneic DPB1. Sequenced: alloreactive CD137+ CD4+ T cells from cultured PBMCs. Subset of the sample: CD137+ CD4+ cells sorted after around 24 h restimulation with the allogeneic HLA-DP-expressing HeLa cells. Receptor source: a man aged 45-65 years in good health and CMV-seronegative.

The gene calls are TRBV11-2 and TRBJ2-1; possible D gene TRBD2, 7 bases. V was cut by 2 bases and J by 7 bases, with 9 bases left in between. Germline CDR1 SGHAT, CDR2 FQNNGV. This CDR3 is built from 13 residues. The CDR3 DNA follows: TGTGCCAGCAGCTTACGGGGGGCAAATGAGCAGTTCTTC. As protein: CASSLRGANEQFF.

The chain links TRBV6-5 to TRBJ1-1; D not certain. The V and J ends lost 2 bases and 11 bases respectively, with 15 bases between them. This CDR3 region has 13 residues. Looked up from germline, CDR1 is MNHEY and CDR2 is SVGAGI. Here the CDR3 reads CASSYLGLDGAFF. The CDR3 coding sequence is TGTGCCAGCAGTTACCTGGGTCTCGACGGGGCTTTCTTT.

This clone is large (0.1 to 1%). The chain combines TRBV19 with TRBJ1-1, with no clear D. V lost 6 bases, J lost 0 bases, and 14 bases lay in between. This CDR3 has 15 amino acids. Per the germline V gene, CDR1 is LNHDA and CDR2 is SQIVND (reference sequence). CDR3 sequence: CASRNPTAVNTEAFF. The CDR3 DNA reads as TGTGCCAGTAGGAACCCCACGGCCGTGAACACTGAAGCTTTCTTT.

This clone is hyperexpanded by share. The chain combines TRBV6-6 with TRBJ2-2; D may be TRBD1 or TRBD2 (5 bases each). Germline V gives CDR1 MNHNY, CDR2 SVGAGI (reference sequence). The CDR3 is 15 residues long. V lost 6 bases and J lost 0, with 11 bases in between. The chain's CDR3 is CASSPGRSNTGELFF. The CDR3 DNA is TGTGCCAGCAGCCCGGGACGGTCGAACACCGGGGAGCTGTTTTTT.

By sample fraction, this clone is large (0.1 to 1%). The V and J genes are TRBV7-6 and TRBJ2-2; D is perhaps TRBD1 or TRBD2 (5 bases each). The CDR3 is made up of 13 amino acids. Germline values: CDR1 SGHVS, CDR2 FNYEAQ. V lost 5 bases and J 6 bases, leaving 10 bases between the germline ends. For the CDR3, the DNA is TGTGCCAGCAGCCCTGGGACGGCCGGGGAGCTGTTTTTT. Residues: CASSPGTAGELFF.

The rearrangement uses TRBV10-1 and TRBJ2-6, with TRBD2 as a possible D gene (5 bases). The CDR3 runs to 16 residues. With 5 bases removed from V and 5 bases from J, the gap between germline ends came to 16 bases. Germline V lookup: CDR1 WNHNN, CDR2 SYGVQD (reference sequence). The CDR3 DNA reads as TGCGCCAGCAGTCCGGGATCACAAAGTCGGGCCAACGTCCTGACTTTC. Amino acids: CASSPGSQSRANVLTF.

This sequence joins TRBV6-5 and TRBJ2-7, with 10 positions matching TRBD2. The trim removed 6 bases at V and 3 bases at J, leaving 5 bases unmatched. The CDR3 length is 14 residues. CDR1 is MNHEY and CDR2 is SVGAGI in the germline V gene. CDR3 sequence reads: CASSISGGNYEQYF. DNA of the CDR3: TGTGCCAGCAGCATTAGCGGGGGGAACTACGAGCAGTACTTC.

The CDR3 nucleotides are TGTGCCAGCAGGATCACCCAGAGCTCTGGAAACACCATATATTTT. It specifies CASRITQSSGNTIYF. The V gene is TRBV6-1, the J gene TRBJ1-3; D gene ambiguous. Germline lookup yields CDR1 MNHNS and CDR2 SASEGT. This CDR3 contains 15 residues. The V and J ends lost 6 bases and 0 bases respectively, with 12 bases between them.

This rearrangement joins TRBV6-5 to TRBJ1-4; D is uncertain. CDR3 length: 15 amino acids. The V end was cut by 0 bases, the J end by 3 bases, with 8 bases between. The germline CDR1 and CDR2 sequences are MNHEY and SVGAGI. CDR3 sequence (DNA): TGTGCCAGCAGTTACTCCAGTGTGGCTAATGAAAAACTGTTTTTT. Translated, it gives CASSYSSVANEKLFF.

Concerning this clone itself: The junction does not match germline at one end; this may be a read error. The chain employs TRBV15 and TRBJ1-2; weak D call: TRBD1 (6 bases). The CDR3 is 15 residues long. Germline-derived CDR1 and CDR2 are LNHNV and YYDKDF (reference sequence). Here the CDR3 DNA reads TGTGCCACCAGCAAGGGGGGGCGAGAAGACTACGGCTACACCTTC. This translates into CATSKGGREDYGYTF.

This clone was seen once. CDR3 amino acids: CSGGTPGETQYF. The CDR3 DNA sequence: TGCAGCGGTGGGACCCCAGGAGAGACCCAGTACTTC. The V and J genes are TRBV29-1 and TRBJ2-5; the D call may be TRBD1 or TRBD2 (5 bases each). The CDR3 contains 12 residues. Germline V lookup: CDR1 SQVTM, CDR2 ANQGSEA. The ends were cut back, 7 bases at V and 4 bases at J, with 13 bases in the middle.

V usage is TRBV10-1 and J usage is TRBJ1-1; D may be TRBD1 (6 bases). The CDR3 is made up of 16 amino acids. Trimming pared 4 bases from V and 5 bases from J, leaving 20 bases between. CDR1 is WNHNN and CDR2 is SYGVQD in the germline V gene (reference sequence). The CDR3 region is CASSGIASGARTEAFF. The CDR3 nucleotides read TGCGCCAGCAGTGGCATCGCCTCAGGGGCGCGGACTGAAGCTTTCTTT.